The T cell receptor (beta chain) under discussion was sequenced for a study of T cells in tuberculosis. Study-level background: In South Africa, adults with active tuberculosis were compared with IGRA-negative and latently infected IGRA-positive adolescents. Notes on the study in general: Samples were chosen by availability of cryopreserved specimens.

The repertoire was sequenced with immunoSEQ multiplex PCR; TCRdb's copy has only in-frame clones and lacks some. The sample carries about 35,000 clones, 93% recorded once. Turning to this clone: Antigen unknown.

Tuberculin skin test and IGRA determined adolescents' latent tuberculosis status at entry. On average roughly 100,000 T cells per donor were immunosequenced. After removal of 4 bases from V and 3 bases from J, the junction contained 11 bases not matched to a gene. There are 16 residues in the CDR3. Germline V lookup: CDR1 LNHDA, CDR2 SQIVND (reference sequence). The V call is TRBV19, the J call TRBJ2-5; 7 nucleotides agree with TRBD1. Material: PBMCs. The TCR was taken from a donor between 10 and 29 years old with latent tuberculosis or without tuberculosis infection. CDR3 protein: CASSNGPGTDKETQYF. The CDR3 DNA reads TGTGCCAGTAGTAACGGCCCGGGGACAGATAAAGAGACCCAGTACTTC. The variable domain in full, completed from reference TRBV19 and TRBJ2-5, reads DGGITQSPKYLFRKEGQNVTLSCEQNLNHDAMYWYRQDPGQGLRLIYYSQIVNDFQKGDIAEGYSVSREKKESFPLTVTSAQKNPTAFYLCASSNGPGTDKETQYFGPGTRLLVL.